A single sample gave rise to the 19 T cell receptor beta chains below, sequenced in a study of blood T cell repertoires in COVID-19. Some clones are missing from TCRdb's copy, which holds only in-frame ones; the method was immunoSEQ multiplex PCR. The repertoire holds approximately 150,000 clones, with 65% to 80% as singletons. Sequencing was done on a sample of PBMCs or T cells enriched from blood (not recorded which). The source is a woman in her 70s in a cohort exposed to, infected with or recovered from COVID-19 (not recorded which).

The genes are TRBV19 and TRBJ1-3; no firm D call. The CDR3 spans 14 residues. Trimming took 6 bases from V and 8 from J, leaving 17 bases between them. Germline V gene lookup returns CDR1 LNHDA and CDR2 SQIVND (reference sequence). CDR3 nucleotides: TGTGCCAGTAGCGCAGGAGGATCTGCGGACACCATATATTTT. Translating it yields CASSAGGSADTIYF.

This sequence joins TRBV2 and TRBJ1-1; 7 bases are a match to TRBD1. V trimming: 6 bases; J trimming: 4 bases; junction bases outside the gene matches: 2. Germline values: CDR1 SNHLY, CDR2 FYNNEI. The length of the CDR3 is 12 residues. The CDR3 sequence is CASRDRSTEAFF. The CDR3 DNA reads as TGTGCCAGCAGGGACAGGTCCACTGAAGCTTTCTTT.

The CDR3: CASSPTATRYNEQFF. DNA for the CDR3: TGTGCCAGCTCACCTACCGCGACTAGATATAATGAGCAGTTCTTC. The chain recombines TRBV18 with TRBJ2-1; D is possibly TRBD2 (6 bases). Germline CDR1 reads KGHSH; CDR2 reads LQKENI. The CDR3 is 15 amino acids. V was clipped by 3 bases and J by 7 bases, with 16 bases between them.

The gene calls are TRBV11-3 and TRBJ2-7; no clear D gene. The CDR3 is made up of 11 amino acids. V lost 8 bases to trimming and J lost 3 bases, with 8 bases between them. Germline V gene data show CDR1 as SGHNT and CDR2 as YENEEA. The DNA of the CDR3 is TGTGCCAGCGGCTCCCGCTACGAGCAGTACTTC. The encoded protein is CASGSRYEQYF.

This clone was seen more than once but under ten times. The V and J genes are TRBV11-3 and TRBJ2-1; 9 bases match TRBD1. This CDR3 region has 14 residues. Trimming cost V 4 bases and J 15 bases; bases outside gene matches: 13. In germline, CDR1 is SGHNT, CDR2 YENEEA. For the CDR3, the DNA is TGTGCCAGCAGCTGGGACAGGGTTTCCCCCCAGCGGTTCTTC. It yields the protein CASSWDRVSPQRFF.

The chain combines TRBV7-9 with TRBJ1-1, with D uncertain. This CDR3 has 15 amino acids. With 0 bases removed from V and 1 base from J, the gap between germline ends came to 9 bases. Per germline, CDR1 SEHNR and CDR2 FQNEAQ (reference sequence). CDR3: CASSLAGGSNTEAFF. The CDR3 region has the DNA TGTGCCAGCAGCTTAGCAGGCGGATCGAACACTGAAGCTTTCTTT.

The CDR3 sequence is CASQANLNTGELFF. The CDR3 nucleotides read TGTGCCTCCCAGGCCAACTTGAACACCGGGGAGCTGTTTTTT. This rearrangement joins TRBV10-3 to TRBJ2-2, with D hard to call. CDR1 and CDR2 from the germline V gene are ENHRY and SYGVKD. V gave up 11 bases and J gave up 1 base, with 14 bases separating them. The CDR3 has 14 amino acids.

This chain uses TRBV5-1 with TRBJ2-3; a weak D match, TRBD1 (6 bases). The CDR3 runs to 15 residues. CDR1 is SGHRS and CDR2 is YFSETQ in the germline V gene. Trimming pared 4 bases from V and 1 base from J, leaving 13 bases between. This chain's CDR3 is CASSPGQFGTDTQYF. The CDR3 DNA reads TGCGCCAGCAGCCCTGGACAGTTCGGCACAGATACGCAGTATTTT.

In this sample, this clone turned up a few times. The DNA of the CDR3 is TGTGCCAGCAGGCAGGAATATGGCTACACCTTC. Encoded protein: CASRQEYGYTF. The rearrangement links TRBV2 to TRBJ1-2; D gene unclear. Trimming pared 6 bases from V and 5 bases from J, leaving 7 bases between. This CDR3 comprises 11 residues. Germline V CDR1 and CDR2: SNHLY, FYNNEI.

This chain joins TRBV7-9 and TRBJ1-5; D gene ambiguous. V dropped 5 bases and J dropped 0 bases, with 11 bases sitting between them. The germline gives CDR1 SEHNR, CDR2 FQNEAQ (reference sequence). CDR3 length: 15 residues. The CDR3 bases are TGTGCCAGCAGCGCACGAGGGAATAGCAATCAGCCCCAGCATTTT. Translated: CASSARGNSNQPQHF.

The gene calls are TRBV5-5 and TRBJ1-2; TRBD1 agrees at 7 bases. Trimming took 3 bases from V and 2 from J; bases not matched to a gene: 4. The germline V gene has CDR1 SGHKS and CDR2 YYEKEE (reference sequence). CDR3 length: 14 amino acids. CDR3 in amino acids: CASSSPTGNYGYTF. The CDR3 DNA reads as TGTGCCAGCAGCTCACCGACAGGGAACTATGGCTACACCTTC. The entire variable domain, with the rest obtained from reference TRBV5-5 and TRBJ1-2, is as follows: DAGVTQSPTHLIKTRGQQVTLRCSPISGHKSVSWYQQVLGQGPQFIFQYYEKEERGRGNFPDRFSARQFPNYSSELNVNALLLGDSALYLCASSSPTGNYGYTFGSGTRLTVV.

This clone was counted ten times or more. V and J are TRBV15 and TRBJ2-7, with D possibly TRBD1 on 5 matching bases. Germline CDR1 LNHNV, CDR2 YYDKDF (reference sequence). Between the trimmed V and J ends, which lost 0 bases and 4 bases, there was a span of 10 bases. This CDR3 region has 14 residues. The CDR3 loop reads CATSREWGMYEQYF. The CDR3 coding sequence is TGTGCCACCAGCAGAGAATGGGGCATGTACGAGCAGTACTTC.

The chain links TRBV6-5 to TRBJ1-6; 10 bases line up with TRBD1. Germline CDR1 and CDR2: MNHEY and SVGAGI. The V and J ends lost 5 bases and 9 bases, in that order; junction bases with no gene match: 7. CDR3 length: 15 amino acids. The CDR3 loop reads CASSPRQGAPSPLHF. Here the CDR3 DNA reads TGTGCCAGCAGTCCCCGACAGGGGGCTCCTTCACCCCTCCACTTT.

V and J are TRBV18 and TRBJ1-2; TRBD1 might be the D (6 bases). Germline CDR1 reads KGHSH; CDR2 reads LQKENI. V dropped 3 bases and J dropped 8 bases, with 13 bases sitting between them. The length of the CDR3 is 13 residues. This chain's CDR3 is CASSPAGAWGYTF. The CDR3 nucleotides are TGTGCCAGCTCACCGGCGGGGGCGTGGGGCTACACCTTC.

CDR3 DNA sequence: TGTGCCAGCAGTTTAAGACGAAGGACAGGGGGCAAGGCCGGGGAGCTGTTTTTT. It encodes CASSLRRRTGGKAGELFF. The chain employs TRBV28 and TRBJ2-2; 11 bases map to TRBD1. V trimming: 2 bases; J trimming: 6 bases; junction bases outside the gene matches: 11. The CDR3 sequence is 18 residues long. The germline V gene encodes CDR1 MDHEN and CDR2 SYDVKM.

This rearrangement joins TRBV6-2 or TRBV6-3 to TRBJ1-1; D remains ambiguous. Trimming shortened V by 4 bases and J by 0 bases, and 9 bases separated the two germline ends. The CDR3 runs 14 residues. Germline V gene data show CDR1 as MNHEY and CDR2 as SVGEGT. The CDR3 loop is CASSWPRMNTEAFF. CDR3 coding DNA: TGTGCCAGCAGTTGGCCGAGGATGAACACTGAAGCTTTCTTT.

The rearrangement links TRBV6-5 to TRBJ2-2, with D hard to call. The ends were cut back, 6 bases at V and 3 bases at J, with 11 bases in the middle. There are 14 residues in the CDR3. Germline values: CDR1 MNHEY, CDR2 SVGAGI. DNA of the CDR3: TGTGCCAGCAGACGGTCTGTACACACCGGGGAGCTGTTTTTT. Amino acids: CASRRSVHTGELFF.

The J gene is TRBJ1-1, the V gene TRBV3-1 (or the pseudogene TRBV3-2); D gene unclear. CDR3 length equals 11 residues. The V gene lost 6 bases and the J gene lost 1 base, with 3 bases spanning the gap. Germline values: CDR1 LGHDT, CDR2 YNNKEL (reference sequence). The CDR3 sequence: CASSQNTEAFF. As DNA, the CDR3 is TGTGCCAGCAGTCAGAACACTGAAGCTTTCTTT.

The chain employs TRBV6-5 and TRBJ2-1, with 8 bases fitting TRBD2. V lost 9 bases and J lost 9; bases outside the gene matches: 13. The CDR3 sequence is 14 residues long. Germline CDR1 MNHEY, CDR2 SVGAGI. The CDR3 reads CASSLFGSGGEQFF. Written as DNA, the CDR3 is TGTGCCAGTAGTCTATTCGGGAGCGGGGGTGAGCAGTTCTTC.